One sample yielded the 16 T cell receptor beta chains listed below, sequenced in a study of T cell responses to AZD1222 COVID-19 vaccine. The method was immunoSEQ multiplex PCR; TCRdb's version includes in-frame clones alone and lacks a portion of them. The sample lists over 45,000 clones, about 86% seen once, with over 15% in the top ten. The specimen was peripheral blood, collected on day 0 of AZD1222 vaccination. These receptors originate from an adult in good health.

The chain couples TRBV28 to TRBJ1-5, with 11 nucleotides matching TRBD1. Trimming removed 7 bases from V and 9 bases from J; junction bases left unmatched: 5. The CDR3 extends over 13 amino acids. Germline CDR1 and CDR2: MDHEN and SYDVKM. For the CDR3, the DNA is TGTGCCAGCAAGGGACAGGGGGACCGGCCCCAGCATTTT. Its translation: CASKGQGDRPQHF.

This clone was picked up a small number of times. This chain links TRBV19 with TRBJ1-2; maybe TRBD1 (6 bases). Trimming took off 11 bases at V and 4 bases at J, with 17 bases between the two ends. Germline V lookup: CDR1 LNHDA, CDR2 SQIVND (reference sequence). This CDR3 is 13 amino acids long. The CDR3: CAGRDTLGYGYTF. In DNA form, the CDR3 reads TGTGCCGGCCGGGACACCCTAGGCTATGGCTACACCTTC.

This sequence joins TRBV28 and TRBJ2-7; D gene uncertain. Looked up from germline, CDR1 is MDHEN and CDR2 is SYDVKM. Trimming stripped 3 bases from V and 1 base from J, with 10 bases between. The CDR3 consists of 14 residues. CDR3 DNA: TGTGCCAGCAGTTTTTCCAGCGCATCCTACGAGCAGTACTTC. Residues: CASSFSSASYEQYF.

J is TRBJ2-1 and V is TRBV7-2, with 7 bases lining up with TRBD2. Germline V gene sequence: CDR1 SGHTA, CDR2 FQGNSA. The CDR3 runs to 16 residues. V was pared by 2 bases and J by 4 bases, with 8 bases of the junction left unmatched. For the CDR3, the DNA is TGTGCCAGCAGCTTACCCGGACTAGGGGAATACAATGAGCAGTTCTTC. Translated, it gives CASSLPGLGEYNEQFF.

Only one count was recorded for this clone. The chain has TRBV28 and TRBJ2-1; TRBD2 matches at 14 bases. The CDR3 is 13 amino acids. The junction had 5 bases not matched to a gene; V was cut back by 10 bases and J by 9 bases. Germline V gives CDR1 MDHEN, CDR2 SYDVKM. CDR3 protein: CATTGLAGGEQFF. The CDR3 bases are TGTGCCACCACCGGACTAGCGGGAGGTGAGCAGTTCTTC.

The gene calls are TRBV6-5 and TRBJ2-7, with a weak D call TRBD2 (6 bases). Germline values: CDR1 MNHEY, CDR2 SVGAGI. V was cut by 7 bases and J by 4 bases, with 14 bases left in between. This CDR3 region has 13 residues. CDR3 coding DNA: TGTGCCAGCAATCCTAGCGTTGGGTACGAGCAGTACTTC. It codes for CASNPSVGYEQYF.

This sequence joins TRBV5-6 and TRBJ1-2; D perhaps matches TRBD1 (5 bases). The CDR3 totals 16 residues. V was clipped by 3 bases and J by 2 bases, with 17 bases between them. Germline lookup yields CDR1 SGHDT and CDR2 YYEEEE. The CDR3 sequence: CASSWGLPRQNYGYTF. The CDR3 nucleotides are TGTGCCAGCAGCTGGGGACTTCCTAGACAGAACTATGGCTACACCTTC.

The chain joins TRBV2 to TRBJ2-7, with 10 bases matching TRBD2. J was trimmed by 3 bases and V by 4 bases; bases with no gene match: 18. The CDR3 consists of 19 residues. Germline V gene lookup returns CDR1 SNHLY and CDR2 FYNNEI. The chain's CDR3 is CASSAILAGASSGVYEQYF. CDR3 in DNA: TGTGCCAGCAGTGCCATTCTAGCGGGAGCATCAAGCGGCGTCTACGAGCAGTACTTC. Filled out from reference TRBV2 and TRBJ2-7, the complete variable domain reads EPEVTQTPSHQVTQMGQEVILRCVPISNHLYFYWYRQILGQKVEFLVSFYNNEISEKSEIFDDQFSVERPDGSNFTLKIRSTKLEDSAMYFCASSAILAGASSGVYEQYFGPGTRLTVT.

The chain recombines TRBV19 with TRBJ1-5, with D perhaps matching TRBD1 (5 bases). The CDR3 runs 13 residues. The V end lost 1 base, the J end lost 6 bases, and 7 bases lay between the germline ends. Germline V CDR1 and CDR2: LNHDA, SQIVND (reference sequence). CDR3 amino acids: CASSIGGGQPQHF. In DNA, the CDR3 is TGTGCCAGTAGTATAGGGGGCGGTCAGCCCCAGCATTTT.

This chain joins TRBV19 and TRBJ2-7; TRBD2 is a possible D gene (6 bases). The CDR3 has 16 residues. Trimming took 7 bases from V and 4 from J, leaving 23 bases between them. Germline values: CDR1 LNHDA, CDR2 SQIVND (reference sequence). CDR3 protein: CASTRGRGGETYEQYF. CDR3 nucleotides: TGTGCCAGTACCCGGGGAAGAGGAGGGGAGACTTACGAGCAGTACTTC.

This chain connects TRBV1 to TRBJ1-5; the D call of TRBD1 is as the table states it, not checked on the DNA. TRBV1 is recorded as a pseudogene. The CDR3 contains 14 residues. CDR3 DNA: TGTAAGGGGGCAGGGAGACGGAGCAATCAGCCCCAGCATTTT. This sequence encodes CKGAGRRSNQPQHF.

The chain has TRBV19 and TRBJ2-7; 9 positions agree with TRBD1. CDR3 length: 14 amino acids. V lost 4 bases to trimming and J lost 4 bases; unmatched junction nucleotides: 5. Germline CDR1 reads LNHDA; CDR2 reads SQIVND (reference sequence). The CDR3 sequence is CASSTRTGEYEQYF. For the CDR3, the DNA is TGTGCCAGTAGTACCAGGACAGGGGAGTACGAGCAGTACTTC.

The chain joins TRBV28 to TRBJ1-1; D might be TRBD1 (5 bases). Per germline, CDR1 MDHEN and CDR2 SYDVKM. Trimming removed 4 bases at V and 0 bases at J, with 12 bases between. The CDR3 extends over 15 amino acids. The CDR3, as DNA: TGTGCCAGCAGTTCGCAACAGGACATGAACACTGAAGCTTTCTTT. Translating gives CASSSQQDMNTEAFF.

This clone was seen only a few times. The chain carries TRBV9 and TRBJ2-1, with D perhaps matching TRBD1 (5 bases). V lost 0 bases to trimming and J lost 9 bases, with 13 bases between them. CDR1 and CDR2 from the germline V gene are SGDLS and YYNGEE. This CDR3 is 14 amino acids long. The CDR3 protein is CASSVGGLVGEQFF. CDR3 sequence (DNA): TGTGCCAGCAGCGTAGGGGGCTTAGTCGGTGAGCAGTTCTTC.

In its sample, this clone was seen once. The rearrangement joins TRBV7-2 to TRBJ1-2; D is ambiguous. The CDR3 loop spans 14 amino acids. CDR1 SGHTA and CDR2 FQGNSA come from the germline V gene. V was cut by 6 bases and J by 4 bases, with 15 bases left in between. Here the CDR3 reads CASRFIEATYGYTF. In DNA form, the CDR3 reads TGTGCCAGCAGATTTATCGAGGCCACCTATGGCTACACCTTC. Filled out from reference TRBV7-2 and TRBJ1-2, the complete variable domain reads GAGVSQSPSNKVTEKGKDVELRCDPISGHTALYWYRQSLGQGLEFLIYFQGNSAPDKSGLPSDRFSAERTGGSVSTLTIQRTQQEDSAVYLCASRFIEATYGYTFGSGTRLTVV.

The chain uses TRBV10-3 and TRBJ2-6; 7 nucleotides agree with TRBD1. Germline V CDR1 and CDR2: ENHRY, SYGVKD. This CDR3 is 16 amino acids long. V was clipped by 5 bases and J by 3 bases; unmatched bases: 7. CDR3 protein: CAISYGQVDGANVLTF. The DNA of the CDR3 is TGTGCCATCAGTTACGGACAGGTCGATGGGGCCAACGTCCTGACTTTC.